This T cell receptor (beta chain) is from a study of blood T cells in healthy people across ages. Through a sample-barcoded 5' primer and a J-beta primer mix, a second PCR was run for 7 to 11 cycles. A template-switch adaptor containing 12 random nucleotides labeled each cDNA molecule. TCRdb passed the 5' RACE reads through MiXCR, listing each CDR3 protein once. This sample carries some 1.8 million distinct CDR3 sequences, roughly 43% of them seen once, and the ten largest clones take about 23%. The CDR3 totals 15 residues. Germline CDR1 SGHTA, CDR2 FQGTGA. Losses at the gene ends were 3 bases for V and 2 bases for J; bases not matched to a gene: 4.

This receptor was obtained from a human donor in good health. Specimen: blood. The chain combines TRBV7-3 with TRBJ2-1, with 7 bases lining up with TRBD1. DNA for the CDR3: TGTGCCAGCAGCTTGGGACAGATAACCTACAATGAGCAGTTCTTC. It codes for CASSLGQITYNEQFF.